This T cell receptor beta chain stems from a study of TIL therapy for anti-PD-1-resistant metastatic lung cancer. Study summary: A few tumors were EGFR-mutant and two were ALK-rearranged. Tumors carried a median about 1.5 non-synonymous mutations per megabase.

V gave up 0 bases and J gave up 1 base, with 7 bases separating them. This CDR3 spans 14 amino acids. Germline CDR1 and CDR2: SGHTA and FQGNSA. This was the immunoSEQ v3 assay. Assay: immunoSEQ multiplex PCR; the TCRdb copy retains only in-frame clones and omits some. This table has 50,000 or so clones, about three quarters appearing once. Described time point: pre-treatment sample, taken before nivolumab and TIL therapy. The tumor samples were excised metastases, mostly pleural nodules or supraclavicular lymph nodes. The sample consisted of tumor tissue, taken at baseline. This receptor was identified in a person aged 25-80 years with non-small cell lung cancer. The J gene is TRBJ2-7, the V gene TRBV7-2; D call uncertain. The CDR3 is CASSLAGQSYEQYF. DNA for the CDR3: TGTGCCAGCAGCTTAGCGGGTCAGTCCTACGAGCAGTACTTC.